The source of this TCR beta chain is a study of blood T cell repertoires in COVID-19. This CDR3 spans 16 amino acids. After removal of 0 bases from V and 6 bases from J, the junction contained 8 bases not matched to a gene. Germline values: CDR1 LGHDT, CDR2 YNNKEL (reference sequence). The method was immunoSEQ multiplex PCR; TCRdb's version includes in-frame clones alone and lacks a portion of them. The sample comprises tens of thousands of clones, around 80% of which are singletons, and roughly 53% rests with the top ten. V gene TRBV3-1 (or the pseudogene TRBV3-2) combines with J gene TRBJ2-7; 10 positions agree with TRBD2. The sequenced material came from peripheral blood. The source of this sequence is a human donor in a cohort sampled during active COVID-19. The CDR3 sequence: CASSQDPAGGRVEQYF. As DNA, the CDR3 is TGTGCCAGCAGCCAAGATCCAGCGGGAGGGAGGGTCGAGCAGTACTTC.